This passage covers 8 T cell receptor beta chains from one sample sequenced in a study of T cell responses to AZD1222 COVID-19 vaccine (TCRdb year 2021). Libraries came from the immunoSEQ multiplex PCR assay. TCRdb's version of the immuneACCESS table is confined to in-frame rearrangements and falls short of the full clone set. An unresolved V gene accounts for under half of the shortfall where checked; the remainder is of unknown origin. This sample is represented by about 150,000 clones; roughly nine tenths of them were singletons. Approximately 3.8% of the sample lies in the top ten. Read against the paper, the sample's time point label means: about 28 days (+/-7) after the second vaccine dose. The source was peripheral blood, collected 28 days after the second AZD1222 dose. The receptors were gathered from an adult who received the AZD1222 COVID-19 vaccine.

The rearrangement uses TRBV19 and TRBJ1-6; 8 bases align to TRBD1. Germline CDR1 and CDR2: LNHDA and SQIVND (reference sequence). J gave up 8 bases and V 7 bases, and 10 bases lay outside the gene matches. This CDR3 spans 15 amino acids. CDR3 sequence reads: CASTDTGTGHSPLHF. CDR3 nucleotides: TGTGCCAGTACCGATACCGGGACAGGCCATTCACCCCTCCACTTT.

The chain links TRBV18 to TRBJ2-5; TRBD2 might be the D (6 bases). In germline, CDR1 is KGHSH, CDR2 LQKENI. V lost 8 bases and J lost 1, with 11 bases in between. CDR3 length equals 13 residues. The CDR3 sequence is CASLRDSQETQYF. The CDR3 nucleotides read TGTGCCAGCCTCCGGGACTCCCAAGAGACCCAGTACTTC.

The J gene is TRBJ1-4, the V gene TRBV5-1; weak D call: TRBD1 (5 bases). The germline V and J ends were trimmed by 0 bases and 5 bases, with 14 bases remaining between them. Germline CDR1 is SGHRS and CDR2 is YFSETQ. The CDR3 totals 16 residues. CDR3 sequence: CASSLVPQGPNEKLFF. The CDR3 nucleotides are TGCGCCAGCAGCTTGGTCCCGCAGGGACCAAATGAAAAACTGTTTTTT.

The genes are TRBV6-1 and TRBJ2-4, with D possibly being TRBD2 (6 bases). The germline CDR1 and CDR2 sequences are MNHNS and SASEGT. V was shortened by 2 bases and J by 7 bases, with 12 bases between the two germline ends. This CDR3 has 14 amino acids. CDR3: CASSENIAGNIQYF. In nucleotides, the CDR3 is TGTGCCAGCAGTGAAAACATCGCGGGGAACATTCAGTACTTC.

This clone was observed a few times. The chain combines TRBV5-4 with TRBJ1-5; D might be TRBD1 (5 bases). CDR1 SGHNT and CDR2 YYREEE come from the germline V gene (reference sequence). The CDR3 consists of 16 residues. V was pared by 4 bases and J by 0 bases, with 14 bases between. The CDR3 region has the DNA TGTGCCAGCAGCCTGGGGGGAACCGTTAGCAATCAGCCCCAGCATTTT. Protein product: CASSLGGTVSNQPQHF.

The chain uses TRBV27 and TRBJ1-2, with D possibly matching TRBD1 (6 bases). Looked up from germline, CDR1 is MNHEY and CDR2 is SMNVEV (reference sequence). Trimming removed 7 bases at V and 2 bases at J, with 11 bases between. This CDR3 region has 13 residues. The CDR3, as DNA: TGTGCCAGCAAGTCTCAGGGGAACTATGGCTACACCTTC. Its protein product is CASKSQGNYGYTF.

The rearrangement links TRBV19 to TRBJ2-7; D is possibly TRBD1 (6 bases). In germline, CDR1 is LNHDA, CDR2 SQIVND (reference sequence). Trimming took 5 bases from V and 2 from J, leaving 13 bases between them. The CDR3 is 14 residues long. This chain's CDR3 is CASSGSPGAYEQYF. The CDR3 DNA follows: TGTGCCAGTAGTGGGTCTCCAGGGGCCTACGAGCAGTACTTC.

V usage is TRBV5-1 and J usage is TRBJ2-3, with TRBD2 matching 10 bases. Trimming removed 0 bases from V and 1 base from J; junction bases left unmatched: 8. The CDR3 is made up of 18 amino acids. The germline V gene has CDR1 SGHRS and CDR2 YFSETQ. The CDR3 reads CASSLAGVAGGRTDTQYF. In nucleotides, the CDR3 is TGCGCCAGCAGCTTGGCCGGAGTAGCGGGAGGACGCACAGATACGCAGTATTTT.